This T cell receptor (beta chain) was retrieved from a study of blood T cell repertoires in COVID-19. Assay: immunoSEQ multiplex PCR; the TCRdb copy retains only in-frame clones and omits some. Here the sample spans 200,000 to 300,000 clones, 70% to 75% being singletons. The receptor comes from a woman of 80 years or more with acute or convalescent COVID-19. Sequencing was done on a sample of peripheral blood.

The CDR3 sequence is CATSREIVGGTEAFF. The CDR3 coding sequence is TGTGCCACCAGCAGGGAAATAGTAGGGGGCACTGAAGCTTTCTTT. The genes are TRBV15 and TRBJ1-1, with D possibly TRBD1 on 6 matching bases. Trimming removed 3 bases at V and 4 bases at J, with 15 bases between. Germline V gives CDR1 LNHNV, CDR2 YYDKDF (reference sequence). This CDR3 comprises 15 residues.